This T cell receptor beta chain came from a study of control samples from healthy donors and cancer patients. The V gene end was trimmed by 6 bases and the J gene end by 10 bases; junction bases not matched to a gene: 12. Germline CDR1 reads MNHEY; CDR2 reads SVGAGI. CDR3 length: 14 amino acids. TCRdb's copy holds only in-frame clones and misses some; the assay was immunoSEQ multiplex PCR. The table records about 60,000 clones, roughly 90% of them present only once. This clone was seen only once. This chain joins TRBV6-5 and TRBJ2-1; TRBD2 matches at 7 bases. The clonotype was recovered from a man between 45 and 60 years old in good health. Sequencing input: blood. This chain's CDR3 is CASSASGMTMEQFF. CDR3 DNA: TGTGCCAGCAGCGCGAGCGGGATGACAATGGAGCAGTTCTTC.